This entry is about one T cell receptor beta chain. These data come from a study of shared clonotypes between healthy human individuals. Study summary: Used for every donor were three CD4 naive, three CD4 memory, two CD8 naive and one CD8 memory plate.

Germline V gives CDR1 LNHDA, CDR2 SQIVND (reference sequence). V was pared by 7 bases and J by 6 bases, with 16 bases between. The CDR3 is made up of 14 amino acids. At deep level, the assay was performed. TCRdb's copy holds only in-frame clones and misses some; the assay was immunoSEQ multiplex PCR. The table records under 600,000 clones, about 96% of them present only once. The receptor was isolated from a woman aged 25 to 39 in good health. The sample comprised naive CD4+ T cells sorted from blood. Described subset: CD45RA+ positively selected. This chain links TRBV19 with TRBJ1-3; D perhaps matches TRBD1 (6 bases). Here the CDR3 reads CASTATGFENTIYF. The CDR3 DNA is TGTGCCAGTACCGCCACAGGGTTTGAAAACACCATATATTTT.